This T cell receptor beta chain comes out of a study of coeliac disease. Study-wide findings and caveats: TRB repertoires were largely private, with most amino acid sequences found in only one sample.

V gave up 1 base and J gave up 6 bases; unmatched junction bases: 6. The germline CDR1 and CDR2 sequences are SGHTA and FQGNSA. The CDR3 has 14 residues. This clone appeared a single time. Its antigen is still unknown. Some clones are missing from TCRdb's copy, which holds only in-frame ones; the method was immunoSEQ multiplex PCR. Seen here are several thousand clones, about 60% observed once, and the top ten hold 3% to 3.5%. The sample was lamina propria lymphocytes from the gut. This TCR was recovered from a woman between 55 and 75 years old with active celiac disease. J is TRBJ2-7 and V is TRBV7-2; 7 bases are a match to TRBD2. The CDR3 nucleotides are TGTGCCAGCAGCTTAGAGGAGCGGGGTGGCGAGCAGTACTTC. Translation: CASSLEERGGEQYF.